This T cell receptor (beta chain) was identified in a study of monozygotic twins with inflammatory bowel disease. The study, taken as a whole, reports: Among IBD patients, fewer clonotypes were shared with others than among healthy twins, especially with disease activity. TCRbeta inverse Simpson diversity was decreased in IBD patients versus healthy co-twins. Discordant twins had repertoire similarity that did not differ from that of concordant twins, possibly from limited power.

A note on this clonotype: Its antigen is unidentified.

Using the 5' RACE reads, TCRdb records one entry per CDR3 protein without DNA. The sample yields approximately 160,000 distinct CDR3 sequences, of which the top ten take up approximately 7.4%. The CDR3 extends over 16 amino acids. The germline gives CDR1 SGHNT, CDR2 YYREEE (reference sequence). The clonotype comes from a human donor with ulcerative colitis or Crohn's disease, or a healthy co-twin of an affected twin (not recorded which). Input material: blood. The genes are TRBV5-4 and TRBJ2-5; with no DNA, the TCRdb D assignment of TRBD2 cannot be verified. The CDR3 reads CASSLKLAVVGETKYF.